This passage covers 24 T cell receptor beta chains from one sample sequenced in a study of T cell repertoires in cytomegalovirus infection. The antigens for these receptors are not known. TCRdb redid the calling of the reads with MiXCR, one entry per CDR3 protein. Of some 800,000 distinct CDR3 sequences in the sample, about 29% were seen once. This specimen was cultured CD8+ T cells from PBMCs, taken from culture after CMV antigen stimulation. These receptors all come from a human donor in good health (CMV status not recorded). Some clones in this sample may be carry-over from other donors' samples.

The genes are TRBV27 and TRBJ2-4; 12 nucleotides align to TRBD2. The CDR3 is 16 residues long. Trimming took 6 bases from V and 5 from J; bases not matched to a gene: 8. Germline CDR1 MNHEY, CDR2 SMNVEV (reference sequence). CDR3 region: CASRILAGGPQNIQYF. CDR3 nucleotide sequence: TGTGCCAGCAGAATTCTAGCGGGGGGGCCCCAAAACATTCAGTACTTC.

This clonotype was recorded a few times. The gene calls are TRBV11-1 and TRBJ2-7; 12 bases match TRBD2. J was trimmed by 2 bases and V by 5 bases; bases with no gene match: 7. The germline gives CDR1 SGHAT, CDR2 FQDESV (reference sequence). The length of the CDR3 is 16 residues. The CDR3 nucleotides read TGTGCCAGCAGCAAACGGACTAGCGGGACGACCTACGAGCAGTACGTC. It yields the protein CASSKRTSGTTYEQYV.

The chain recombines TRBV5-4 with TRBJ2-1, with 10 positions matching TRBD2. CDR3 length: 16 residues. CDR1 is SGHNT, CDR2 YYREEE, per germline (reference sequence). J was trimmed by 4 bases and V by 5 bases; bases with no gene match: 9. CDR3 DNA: TGTGCCAGCAGATACTCTAGCGGGGGAGGGTACAATGAGCAGTTCTTC. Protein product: CASRYSSGGGYNEQFF.

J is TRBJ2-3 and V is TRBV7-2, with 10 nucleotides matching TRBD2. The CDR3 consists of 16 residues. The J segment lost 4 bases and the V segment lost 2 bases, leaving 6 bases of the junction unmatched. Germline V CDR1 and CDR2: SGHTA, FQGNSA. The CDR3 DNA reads TGTGCCAGCAGCTTAATTAGCGGGGGGAGGCCAGATACGCAGTATTTT. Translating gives CASSLISGGRPDTQYF. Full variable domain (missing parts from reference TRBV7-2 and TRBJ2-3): GAGVSQSPSNKVTEKGKDVELRCDPISGHTALYWYRQSLGQGLEFLIYFQGNSAPDKSGLPSDRFSAERTGGSVSTLTIQRTQQEDSAVYLCASSLISGGRPDTQYFGPGTRLTVL.

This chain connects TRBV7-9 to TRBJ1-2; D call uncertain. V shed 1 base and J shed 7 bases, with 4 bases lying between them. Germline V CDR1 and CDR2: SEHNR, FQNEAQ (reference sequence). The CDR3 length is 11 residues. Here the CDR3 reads CASSLEPGYTF. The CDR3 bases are TGTGCCAGCAGCTTAGAACCTGGCTACACCTTC.

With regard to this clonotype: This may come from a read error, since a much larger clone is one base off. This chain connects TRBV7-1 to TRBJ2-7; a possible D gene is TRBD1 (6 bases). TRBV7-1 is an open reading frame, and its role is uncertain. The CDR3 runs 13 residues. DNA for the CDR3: TGTACCAGCAGCCCCCGGACAGATTACGAGCAGTACTTC. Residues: CTSSPRTDYEQYF.

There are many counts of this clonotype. The CDR3 protein is CASSLNGGGGSYNEQFF. The CDR3 nucleotides read TGCGCCAGCAGCTTGAACGGGGGGGGTGGATCCTACAATGAGCAGTTCTTC. The chain couples TRBV5-1 to TRBJ2-1; TRBD2 matches 8 bases. This CDR3 is 17 amino acids long. V lost 1 base to trimming and J lost 1 base; unmatched junction nucleotides: 7. Germline V gene data show CDR1 as SGHRS and CDR2 as YFSETQ. The variable domain in full, completed from reference TRBV5-1 and TRBJ2-1, reads KAGVTQTPRYLIKTRGQQVTLSCSPISGHRSVSWYQQTPGQGLQFLFEYFSETQRNKGNFPGRFSGRQFSNSRSEMNVSTLELGDSALYLCASSLNGGGGSYNEQFFGPGTRLTVL.

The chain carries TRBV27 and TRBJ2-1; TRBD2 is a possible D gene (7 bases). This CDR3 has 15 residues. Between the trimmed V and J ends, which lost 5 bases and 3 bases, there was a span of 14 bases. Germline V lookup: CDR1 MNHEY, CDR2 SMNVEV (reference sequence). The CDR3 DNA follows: TGTGCCAGCAGTCCCCCGGGGGGCGTCTACAATGAGCAGTTCTTC. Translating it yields CASSPPGGVYNEQFF.

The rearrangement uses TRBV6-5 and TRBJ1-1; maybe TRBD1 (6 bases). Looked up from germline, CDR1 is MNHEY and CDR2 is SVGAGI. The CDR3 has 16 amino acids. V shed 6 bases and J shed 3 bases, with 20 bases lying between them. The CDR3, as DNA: TGTGCCAGCAGCCCTTTGGGGGGGCGGAGGGACACTGAAGCTTTCTTT. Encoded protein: CASSPLGGRRDTEAFF.

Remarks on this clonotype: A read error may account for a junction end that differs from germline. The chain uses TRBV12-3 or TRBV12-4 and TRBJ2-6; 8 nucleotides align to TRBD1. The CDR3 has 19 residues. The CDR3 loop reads CANSFVVDRVELGANVLTF. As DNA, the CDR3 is TGTGCCAACAGTTTCGTAGTGGACAGGGTGGAATTGGGGGCCAACGTCCTGACTTTC.

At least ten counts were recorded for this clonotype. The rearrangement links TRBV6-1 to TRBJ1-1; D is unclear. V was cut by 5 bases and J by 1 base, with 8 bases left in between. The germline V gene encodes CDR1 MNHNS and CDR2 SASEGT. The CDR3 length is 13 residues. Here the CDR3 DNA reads TGTGCCAGCAGTTACGGCCCGAACACTGAAGCTTTCTTT. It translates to CASSYGPNTEAFF.

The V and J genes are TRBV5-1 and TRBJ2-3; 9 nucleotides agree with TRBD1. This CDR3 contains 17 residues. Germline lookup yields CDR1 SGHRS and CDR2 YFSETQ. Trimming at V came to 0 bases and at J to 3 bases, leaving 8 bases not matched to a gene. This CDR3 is CASSLVGQGSSTDTQYF. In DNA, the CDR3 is TGCGCCAGCAGCTTGGTGGGACAGGGATCCTCTACAGATACGCAGTATTTT.

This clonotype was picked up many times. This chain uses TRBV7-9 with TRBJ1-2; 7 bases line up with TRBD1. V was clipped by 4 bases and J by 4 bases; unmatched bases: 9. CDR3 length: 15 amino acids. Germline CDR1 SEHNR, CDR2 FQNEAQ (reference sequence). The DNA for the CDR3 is TGTGCCAGCAGCTCCCGGACAGGAGCCTTCTATGGCTACACCTTC. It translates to CASSSRTGAFYGYTF. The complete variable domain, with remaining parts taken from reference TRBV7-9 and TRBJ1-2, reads DTGVSQNPRHKITKRGQNVTFRCDPISEHNRLYWYRQTLGQGPEFLTYFQNEAQLEKSRLLSDRFSAERPKGSFSTLEIQRTEQGDSAMYLCASSSRTGAFYGYTFGSGTRLTVV.

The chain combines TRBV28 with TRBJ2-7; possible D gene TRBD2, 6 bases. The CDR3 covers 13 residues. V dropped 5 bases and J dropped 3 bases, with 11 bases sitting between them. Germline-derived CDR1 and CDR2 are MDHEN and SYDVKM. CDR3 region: CASSPLGGYEQYV. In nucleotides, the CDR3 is TGTGCCAGCAGTCCCTTGGGGGGCTACGAGCAGTACGTC.

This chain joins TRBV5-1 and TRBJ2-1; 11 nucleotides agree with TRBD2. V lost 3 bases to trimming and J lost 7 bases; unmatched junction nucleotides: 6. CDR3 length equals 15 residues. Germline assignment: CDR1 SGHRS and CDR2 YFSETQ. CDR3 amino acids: CASSSEGTSGNEQFF. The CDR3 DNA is TGCGCCAGCAGCTCAGAGGGGACTAGCGGAAATGAGCAGTTCTTC.

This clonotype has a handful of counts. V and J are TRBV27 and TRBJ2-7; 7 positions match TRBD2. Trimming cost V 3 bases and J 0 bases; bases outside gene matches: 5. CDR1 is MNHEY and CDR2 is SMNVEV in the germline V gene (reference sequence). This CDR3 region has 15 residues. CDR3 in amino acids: CASSFTGGGSYEQYF. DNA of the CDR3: TGTGCCAGCAGTTTCACGGGGGGTGGCTCCTACGAGCAGTACTTC.

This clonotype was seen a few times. The CDR3 nucleotides are TGTGCCAGCTCACCCGGGTCGAAAGAGACCCAGTACTTC. Its protein is CASSPGSKETQYF. The chain couples TRBV18 to TRBJ2-5; no clear D. This CDR3 spans 13 amino acids. Trimming stripped 3 bases from V and 3 bases from J, with 8 bases between. Germline CDR1 reads KGHSH; CDR2 reads LQKENI.

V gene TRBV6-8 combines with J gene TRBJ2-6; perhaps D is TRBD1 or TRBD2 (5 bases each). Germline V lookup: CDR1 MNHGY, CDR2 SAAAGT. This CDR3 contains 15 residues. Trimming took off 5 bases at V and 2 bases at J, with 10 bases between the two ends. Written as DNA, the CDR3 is TGTGCCAGCAGTCCTGAGGGGCCTGGGGCCAACGTCCTGACTTTC. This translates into CASSPEGPGANVLTF.

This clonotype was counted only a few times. CDR3 nucleotide sequence: TGTGCCAGCAGCGAGGCTAGCGGGGGGGCAATGACAGATACGCAGTATTTT. It yields the protein CASSEASGGAMTDTQYF. The genes are TRBV9 and TRBJ2-3; 12 nucleotides line up with TRBD2. The trim removed 3 bases at V and 3 bases at J, leaving 8 bases unmatched. Looked up from germline, CDR1 is SGDLS and CDR2 is YYNGEE. The CDR3 consists of 17 residues.

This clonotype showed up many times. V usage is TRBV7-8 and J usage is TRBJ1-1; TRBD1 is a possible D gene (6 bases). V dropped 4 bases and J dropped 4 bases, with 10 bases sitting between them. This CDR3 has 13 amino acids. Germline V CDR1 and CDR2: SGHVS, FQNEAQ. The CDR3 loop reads CASSSEDSTEAFF. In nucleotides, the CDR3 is TGTGCCAGCAGCTCGGAGGACAGCACTGAAGCTTTCTTT.

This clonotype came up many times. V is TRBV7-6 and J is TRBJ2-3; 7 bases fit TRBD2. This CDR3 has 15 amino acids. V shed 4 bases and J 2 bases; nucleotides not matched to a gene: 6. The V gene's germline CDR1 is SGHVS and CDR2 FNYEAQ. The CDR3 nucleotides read TGTGCCAGCAGCTCCGGGGGAGGGCTCACAGATACGCAGTATTTT. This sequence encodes CASSSGGGLTDTQYF.

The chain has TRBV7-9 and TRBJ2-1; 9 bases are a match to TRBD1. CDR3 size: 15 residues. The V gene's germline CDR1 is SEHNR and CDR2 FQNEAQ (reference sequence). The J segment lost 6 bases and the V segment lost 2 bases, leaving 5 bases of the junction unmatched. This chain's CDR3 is CASSLRTGVRNEQFF. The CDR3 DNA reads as TGTGCCAGCAGCTTAAGGACAGGGGTCCGCAATGAGCAGTTCTTC. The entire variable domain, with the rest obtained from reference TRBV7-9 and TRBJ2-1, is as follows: DTGVSQNPRHKITKRGQNVTFRCDPISEHNRLYWYRQTLGQGPEFLTYFQNEAQLEKSRLLSDRFSAERPKGSFSTLEIQRTEQGDSAMYLCASSLRTGVRNEQFFGPGTRLTVL.

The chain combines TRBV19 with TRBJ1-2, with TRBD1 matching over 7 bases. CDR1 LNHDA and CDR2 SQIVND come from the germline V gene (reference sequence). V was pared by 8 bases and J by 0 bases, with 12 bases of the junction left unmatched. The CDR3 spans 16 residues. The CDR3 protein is CASFLGPGQSNYGYTF. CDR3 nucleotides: TGTGCCAGTTTCCTCGGGCCGGGACAGTCTAACTATGGCTACACCTTC.

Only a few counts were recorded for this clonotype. CDR3 loop: CASSSPGTSNEQFF. The CDR3 DNA reads TGTGCCAGCAGCTCCCCCGGGACTAGTAATGAGCAGTTCTTC. The chain employs TRBV13 and TRBJ2-1, with 8 bases identical to TRBD2. This CDR3 is built from 14 residues. Unmatched junction bases numbered 6, after V lost 4 bases and J lost 7 bases. CDR1 and CDR2 (germline): PRHDT, FYEKMQ (reference sequence).